The sequence of this TCR beta chain was determined in a study of T-cell memory formation after mild COVID-19. TCRdb reprocessed the 5' RACE reads with MiXCR, giving one entry per CDR3 protein. This table has about 400,000 distinct CDR3 sequences, around 15% appearing once. The sequenced material came from PBMCs or a T cell subset sorted from them (not recorded which). The source of this sequence is a man younger than 30 who had mild COVID-19 (a few samples of this study predate the infection). Cell type and time point are not known.

Here the CDR3 reads CASHTGSFTEAFF. The CDR3 DNA reads TGTGCCAGCCATACAGGGTCCTTCACTGAAGCTTTCTTT. This rearrangement joins TRBV6-5 to TRBJ1-1, with D possibly matching TRBD1 (6 bases). The V end was cut by 8 bases, the J end by 4 bases, with 14 bases between. This CDR3 is built from 13 residues. Germline V gene sequence: CDR1 MNHEY, CDR2 SVGAGI.